This is a list of T cell receptor beta chains from one sample in a study of T cell changes during pregnancy in multiple sclerosis. The table came from immunoSEQ multiplex PCR; TCRdb's copy has only in-frame clones and leaves some out. This table has about 40,000 clones, 94% appearing once. The input for sequencing was peripheral blood, taken in the third trimester of pregnancy. Receptors were obtained from a female donor with multiple sclerosis, enrolled in a pregnancy study. Both conserved end residues are part of each CDR3. D genes are given only for firm matches. The size entry is marked missing in some rows and otherwise reads once, few, many or a size class.

>TRBJ2-5|.|.|TRBV2
CASSEDPRGAGKPMETQYF
TGTGCCAGCAGTGAAGATCCCAGGGGCGCAGGGAAGCCGATGGAGACCCAGTACTTC
>TRBJ2-1|TRBD2|.|TRBV7-7
CASSLELAGGPGSYNEQFF
TGTGCCAGCAGCTTAGAGCTAGCGGGGGGGCCAGGCTCCTACAATGAGCAGTTCTTC
>TRBJ2-7|TRBD1|.|TRBV10-1
CANRTGGETYEQYF
TGCGCCAACCGGACAGGGGGCGAGACCTACGAGCAGTACTTC
>TRBJ1-6|.|.|TRBV2
CASSEKSSYNSPLHF
TGTGCCAGCAGTGAAAAGAGCTCCTATAATTCACCCCTCCACTTT
>TRBJ2-1|.|.|TRBV4-2
CASSQEPKLGGRGNEQFF
TGTGCCAGCAGCCAAGAGCCTAAGCTAGGGGGAAGAGGCAATGAGCAGTTCTTC
>TRBJ1-3|.|.|TRBV7-9
CASSLLGALTGNTIYF
TGTGCCAGCAGCTTATTGGGGGCCCTTACTGGAAACACCATATATTTT
>TRBJ2-4|TRBD1|.|TRBV29-1
CSVGDRDEWAYF
TGCAGCGTTGGGGACAGGGACGAGTGGGCGTACTTC
>TRBJ2-3|TRBD1|.|TRBV7-8
CASSPRTGTSDTQYF
TGTGCCAGCAGCCCCCGGACAGGAACCTCAGATACGCAGTATTTT
>TRBJ2-5|TRBD1|.|TRBV2
CAVRDRGRGETQYF
TGTGCCGTCCGGGACAGGGGTAGAGGGGAGACCCAGTACTTC
>TRBJ2-7|.|.|TRBV6-1
CASRGDTLYGEQYF
TGTGCCAGCAGAGGGGACACCCTCTATGGTGAGCAGTACTTC
>TRBJ2-7|TRBD1|.|TRBV18
CASSPRFQGARDEQYF
TGTGCCAGCTCACCGAGATTCCAGGGGGCCAGGGACGAGCAGTACTTC
>TRBJ2-7|TRBD2|.|TRBV11-3
CASSSIAGGSYEQYF
TGTGCCAGCAGCTCAATAGCGGGAGGTTCGTACGAGCAGTACTTC
>TRBJ1-5|TRBD1|once|TRBV5-1
CASSYGTGLNQPQHF
TGCGCCAGCAGCTACGGGACAGGGTTAAATCAGCCCCAGCATTTT
>TRBJ2-3|.|.|TRBV6-5
CASSLQINTDTQYF
TGTGCCAGCAGTCTCCAGATCAACACAGATACGCAGTATTTT
>TRBJ2-7|.|.|TRBV7-9
CASSLEGPRSYEQYF
TGTGCCAGCAGCTTAGAGGGGCCTAGATCCTACGAGCAGTACTTC
>TRBJ1-5|.|.|TRBV18
CASSPGNNQPQHF
TGTGCCAGCTCACCAGGCAACAATCAGCCCCAGCATTTT
>TRBJ1-6|TRBD1|.|TRBV10-3
CAISEKGADSPLHF
TGTGCCATCAGTGAGAAGGGGGCGGATTCACCCCTCCACTTT
>TRBJ1-1|.|.|TRBV7-8
CASSLTPVNTEAFF
TGTGCCAGCAGCCTGACACCTGTGAACACTGAAGCTTTCTTT
>TRBJ2-1|.|.|TRBV6-4
CASSYGAGDHNEQFF
TGTGCCAGCAGTTATGGGGCAGGGGACCACAATGAGCAGTTCTTC
>TRBJ1-2|TRBD1|.|TRBV15
CATSVDRGNYGYTF
TGTGCCACCAGCGTCGACAGGGGTAACTATGGCTACACCTTC
>TRBJ2-4|TRBD1|.|TRBV7-2
CASSPGQGSDIQYF
TGTGCCAGCAGCCCTGGACAGGGGAGCGACATTCAGTACTTC
>TRBJ1-1|TRBD1|.|TRBV6-5
CASSSDRGNTEAFF
TGTGCCAGCAGTTCGGACAGGGGAAACACTGAAGCTTTCTTT
>TRBJ2-1|.|.|TRBV15
CATSRDRSIPYNEQFF
TGTGCCACCAGCAGAGATCGGAGTATCCCATACAATGAGCAGTTCTTC
>TRBJ2-3|.|.|TRBV10-3
CAISESLRGTDTQYF
TGTGCCATCAGTGAAAGTTTGAGGGGCACAGATACGCAGTATTTT
>TRBJ2-5|.|.|TRBV5-1
CASSSGEETQYF
TGCGCCAGCAGTTCCGGGGAAGAGACCCAGTACTTC
>TRBJ1-2|.|.|TRBV28
CASLNLGRLTSYTF
TGTGCCAGCCTAAATCTGGGGAGACTTACTAGCTACACCTTC
>TRBJ2-5|TRBD2|.|TRBV19
CASSTPTSGSPETQYF
TGTGCCAGTAGTACCCCGACTAGCGGGAGTCCGGAGACCCAGTACTTC
>TRBJ2-5|TRBD1|.|TRBV19
CASSLGTGRETQYF
TGTGCCAGTAGTCTTGGGACAGGGCGGGAGACCCAGTACTTC
>TRBJ1-3|.|.|TRBV7-9
CASSLFPNSGNTIYF
TGTGCCAGCAGCTTATTTCCAAACTCTGGAAACACCATATATTTT
>TRBJ1-6|.|.|TRBV27
CASSLAGNNSPLHF
TGTGCCAGCAGTTTAGCAGGGAATAATTCACCCCTCCACTTT
>TRBJ2-3|TRBD2|.|TRBV30
CAWSVRLAGAIDTQYF
TGTGCCTGGAGTGTACGACTAGCGGGAGCAATAGATACGCAGTATTTT
>TRBJ1-2|.|.|TRBV5-4
CAFSERQIYGYTF
TGTGCCTTTAGTGAGCGACAGATCTATGGCTACACCTTC
>TRBJ2-3|TRBD2|.|TRBV27
CASSLSGLAGVFTQYF
TGTGCCAGCAGTTTATCCGGGCTAGCGGGAGTATTTACGCAGTATTTT
>TRBJ2-1|.|.|TRBV5-1
CASSFLGGNEQFF
TGCGCCAGCAGCTTCTTGGGGGGCAATGAGCAGTTCTTC
>TRBJ2-2|TRBD1|.|TRBV6-5
CASSSGQGAGELFF
TGTGCCAGCAGCAGCGGACAGGGCGCCGGGGAGCTGTTTTTT
>TRBJ2-5|.|.|TRBV11-3
CASSLVLPRQETQYF
TGTGCCAGCAGCTTAGTATTGCCGCGGCAAGAGACCCAGTACTTC
>TRBJ2-1|TRBD2|.|TRBV7-3
CASSLVAGVGSEQFF
TGTGCCAGCAGCTTAGTAGCGGGAGTGGGAAGTGAGCAGTTCTTC
>TRBJ1-2|.|once|TRBV27
CASSSFGEAGNGYTF
TGTGCCAGCAGTTCGTTTGGGGAGGCGGGAAATGGCTACACCTTC
>TRBJ2-2|TRBD2|.|TRBV15
CATKGGSILTGELFF
TGTGCCACCAAGGGCGGGAGCATTCTCACCGGGGAGCTGTTTTTT
>TRBJ2-7|TRBD2|once|TRBV5-1
CASSLGGSIDEQYF
TGCGCCAGCAGCTTAGGCGGGAGTATCGACGAGCAGTACTTC
>TRBJ1-5|.|.|TRBV2
CASSEQAQNQPQHF
TGTGCCAGCAGTGAACAGGCACAGAATCAGCCCCAGCATTTT
>TRBJ1-6|.|.|TRBV30
CAWSGRAASYNSPLHF
TGTGCCTGGAGTGGGCGGGCAGCCTCCTATAATTCACCCCTCCACTTT
>TRBJ2-7|.|.|TRBV18
CASSPPDTPYEQYF
TGTGCCAGCTCACCACCGGACACCCCCTACGAGCAGTACTTC
>TRBJ2-3|TRBD2|.|TRBV10-3
CAISGTSGSSDTQYF
TGTGCCATCAGCGGGACTAGCGGGAGTTCAGATACGCAGTATTTT
>TRBJ2-3|.|.|TRBV27
CASSLIGRTDTQYF
TGTGCCAGCAGTTTAATCGGGAGAACAGATACGCAGTATTTT
>TRBJ1-6|.|.|TRBV5-1
CASSFQGNSPLHF
TGCGCCAGCAGCTTCCAGGGGAATTCACCCCTCCACTTT
>TRBJ2-3|TRBD2|.|TRBV9
CASSVGLVGTDTQYF
TGTGCCAGCAGCGTGGGACTAGTTGGGACAGATACGCAGTATTTT
>TRBJ2-5|TRBD1|.|TRBV9
CASSVLGQGLETQYF
TGTGCCAGCAGCGTACTGGGACAGGGGTTAGAGACCCAGTACTTC
>TRBJ1-1|.|.|TRBV6-6
CASSYTSTGLNTEAFF
TGTGCCAGCAGCTACACCTCAACAGGATTGAACACTGAAGCTTTCTTT
>TRBJ2-5|.|.|TRBV7-9
CASSLQTAGQTQYF
TGTGCCAGCAGCTTACAGACAGCCGGTCAGACCCAGTACTTC
>TRBJ2-7|.|.|TRBV4-1
CASSQVSSLGPNEQYF
TGCGCCAGCAGCCAAGTTTCCAGTCTGGGGCCTAACGAGCAGTACTTC
>TRBJ2-7|.|.|TRBV27
CASSHRGSYEQYF
TGTGCCAGCAGCCATCGGGGTTCCTACGAACAGTACTTC
>TRBJ1-2|.|.|TRBV7-2
CASSQINYGYTF
TGTGCCAGCAGTCAGATTAACTATGGCTACACCTTC
>TRBJ2-7|TRBD2|.|TRBV5-6
CASSSGLVSYEQYF
TGTGCCAGCAGCTCGGGACTAGTCTCCTACGAGCAGTACTTC
>TRBJ1-1|.|.|TRBV30
CAWSATGISEAFF
TGTGCCTGGAGCGCAACAGGGATCTCTGAAGCTTTCTTT
>TRBJ2-1|.|.|TRBV19
CASSTRIRGTNNEQFF
TGTGCCAGTAGTACCCGGATACGGGGAACCAACAATGAGCAGTTCTTC
>TRBJ1-5|TRBD1|.|TRBV28
CASSFEDRALNQPQHF
TGTGCCAGCAGTTTCGAGGACAGGGCTCTCAATCAGCCCCAGCATTTT
>TRBJ1-2|TRBD1|.|TRBV10-3
CAISESVTGTVYTF
TGTGCCATCAGTGAGTCTGTGACAGGGACAGTCTACACCTTC
>TRBJ2-1|.|.|TRBV19
CATNGLPSYNEQFF
TGTGCCACCAATGGACTACCCTCCTACAATGAGCAGTTCTTC
>TRBJ2-5|.|.|TRBV29-1
CSVSWLTRRETQYF
TGCAGCGTTTCATGGCTGACTCGCCGAGAGACCCAGTACTTC